This TCR beta chain derives from a study of blood T cell repertoires in COVID-19. The overall study: The analysed material was cDNA or gDNA that came from T cells, B-cell-depleted T cells, or PBMCs.

How the authors handled the data: Amplified reference gene primers provided the basis for estimating nucleated cell counts. TCRdb's table, derived via immunoSEQ multiplex PCR, lists solely in-frame clones and lacks some. Clone size and the V and J calls come from that table; the DNA yielded D and trimming. The top ten hold roughly 8.8% of the sample, which has over 60,000 clones, roughly 89% seen once. The CDR3 extends over 14 amino acids. In germline, CDR1 is LNHDA, CDR2 SQIVND (reference sequence). The V segment lost 7 bases and the J segment 4 bases; nucleotides outside the gene matches: 4. The chain links TRBV19 to TRBJ1-5, with 10 bases identical to TRBD1. The sequenced material came from peripheral blood. This receptor was obtained from a man aged 80 or over with acute or convalescent COVID-19. Here the CDR3 DNA reads TGTGCCAGTAACCGGGACAGGGGTAATCAGCCCCAGCATTTT. It specifies CASNRDRGNQPQHF.